The entry that follows covers one T cell receptor (beta chain) sequence. This entry is derived from a study of blood T cell repertoires in COVID-19. Background on the study: Collection of acute and convalescent COVID-19 samples took place in the United States, Italy and Spain.

Original processing notes: Counts of nucleated cells, estimated from reference gene primer amplification, were obtained. Assay used: immunoSEQ multiplex PCR; TCRdb lists only in-frame clones, some missing. V and J calls and clone size are copied from that table; D and trimming were computed from the DNA. The repertoire holds about 230,000 clones, with roughly 85% as singletons. The sequence was collected from a man aged 40-49 years with acute or convalescent COVID-19. The sequencing sample was made of peripheral blood.

CDR3 DNA: TGTGCCAGTAGTCAACAGGGCTTTAAAGCTTTCTTT. This encodes CASSQQGFKAFF. V is TRBV19 and J is TRBJ1-1; TRBD1 is a possible D gene (6 bases). Germline-derived CDR1 and CDR2 are LNHDA and SQIVND (reference sequence). Trimming took off 5 bases at V and 9 bases at J, with 13 bases between the two ends. The length of the CDR3 is 12 residues. Full variable domain (rest looked up from reference TRBV19 and TRBJ1-1): DGGITQSPKYLFRKEGQNVTLSCEQNLNHDAMYWYRQDPGQGLRLIYYSQIVNDFQKGDIAEGYSVSREKKESFPLTVTSAQKNPTAFYLCASSQQGFKAFFGQGTRLTVV.